This T cell receptor beta chain was obtained from a study of cytomegalovirus exposure and HLA in healthy donors (dated by TCRdb to the late 2010s). Context from the whole study: An earlier analysis of roughly 500 of the donors reported under 300 Gb of sequence data and around 100 million unique TCR beta sequences obtained from approximately 180 million T cells. Four to six DR-DQ haplotypes were handled as single units for association and clustering, since linkage in the cohort was strong. To predict cytomegalovirus infection status, the study brought together high-throughput TCR immunosequencing, statistical association of individual TCRs with disease status, and machine learning. All discovery cohort repertoires had been generated on a single sequencing platform. Among about 400 genotyped donors of the cohort, an average of about 240,000 unique TCR beta nucleotide sequences was sequenced per donor, of which about 19% were non-productive. Along with the roughly 670-subject first cohort, a separate validation cohort of approximately 110 different subjects was used. The number of donors typed differed by locus, with roughly 620-640 for A, B, C, DRB1 and DQB1, around 560 for DQA1, about 610 for DPA1, and 450 to 480 for DPB1. The genetic ancestry cluster associated with self-reported Caucasian donors included roughly four fifths of the approximately 400 genotyped donors. Using immunosequencing, the study profiled T cell repertoires from about 650 subjects and related those repertoires to cytomegalovirus serostatus. The study aimed to test whether signatures of past pathogen exposure could be identified by cataloging public T cell receptors. Both class I and class II loci were covered by HLA typing, at four-digit resolution. In the later analysis, no new phenotypic data were used to find candidate immune exposures; instead, reliance was placed on TCR beta sequences and their occurrence across donors. In a later analysis, previously published TCR beta repertoires from fewer than 750 donors were re-analyzed and high-resolution HLA genotyping was added so that TCR occurrence patterns could be studied. Donor age, sex, ethnicity and CMV serostatus were compiled alongside the repertoire data. A later genetic analysis took genome-wide SNP genotypes for about 65% of the 666 donors and used that subset as a discovery cohort. An earlier analysis of some 500 of the donors used high-throughput TCR beta sequencing to judge whether each TCR beta V gene segment behaved as functional or pseudogenic. An early release covering just under 650 HLA-typed donors comprised about 300 gigabases of sequencing data and about 90 million unique TCR sequences.

To note about this clone: Its antigen is unknown. There are no base qualities to consult, and no much larger clone falls within one base.

Broad study findings and their caveats: The earlier analysis of some 560 of the donors excluded some 15 rarely observed V segments, including chromosome 9 orphons, because counts were too low. The 87-base-pair reads could not distinguish some IMGT-functional V segments, including TRBV6-2 and TRBV6-3, so those segments were excluded. Because HLA typing was unavailable for some donors at each locus, only the typed subset was used in association tests. Most TCR sequences were seen in very few donors, while some public TCRs were found in many individuals. Correlated functional status among segregating V segments might be attributable to linkage disequilibrium, but an unknown experimental factor could not be ruled out. According to the authors, the approach could potentially be generalized to other disease states and immunological phenotypes. The classifier was reported to diagnose cytomegalovirus status with high specificity and sensitivity in both the original cohort and the validation cohort. A later genetic analysis reported fewer N-insertions in productive TCRs among donors in an Asian-associated ancestry cluster than the roughly 640-donor mean. Strong co-occurrence of HLA alleles, especially DR and DQ, made assigning TCR associations to individual alleles difficult. Roughly uniform sequencing depth across donors was assumed in presence/absence analyses, although this assumption may not hold. In a later analysis, HLA-associated TCR beta chains showed more clonal expansion and lower generation probabilities than non-associated chains that were equally common. The sequencing pipeline was judged likely to have produced a cluster of highly shared sequence variants as a technical artifact. In a later analysis, TCR association rates were found to vary across HLA loci, with the most associated TCRs seen for DRB1 alleles and the fewest for HLA-C alleles. According to a later analysis, most CMV-associated TCR beta chains appeared to be HLA-restricted, and the HLA associations seemed to be driven largely by CMV exposure. In a later genetic analysis, a missense DCLRE1C variant was associated with V-gene and J-gene trimming of TCR beta chains, and the association was replicated in an independent cohort. In this cohort, only TCR beta chains were sequenced, and detectable features were limited by the absence of alpha or paired-chain data. For the cohort, immune exposure information was limited to CMV serostatus. In the study, 150 to 200 TCR beta chains were listed as associated with cytomegalovirus. A further reported finding was that TCR beta sequences accurately predicted the HLA-A and HLA-B alleles for most subjects in the first cohort. In vitro tests confirmed that three of the cytomegalovirus-associated TCR beta chains recognize cytomegalovirus antigens. A later analysis reported that several top co-occurrence clusters appeared linked to parvovirus B19, influenza, CMV and Epstein-Barr virus. An earlier analysis of approximately 540 of the donors showed that most TCR beta V segments appeared in productive rearrangements either about 87% or about 30% of the time, which broadly matched IMGT annotations. A later analysis associated about 17,000 TCR beta sequences with specific HLA alleles at a false discovery rate of 0.05.

The cohort was made up of hundreds of healthy bone marrow donors. At the time of sampling, every cohort member was nominally healthy, though immune exposures that went unrecorded were likely present. The donor tested CMV seronegative and was one of the 352 seronegative cohort members. A peripheral blood sample was provided by each donor, and peripheral blood mononuclear cells were used for TCR beta sequencing. The Qiagen DNeasy Blood Extraction Kit was used to extract genomic DNA from the blood cell samples. Receptors were amplified or captured by the immunoSEQ multiplex PCR assay. A mixture of 60 forward primers for TCR Vbeta segments and 13 reverse primers for TCR Jbeta segments was used in the multiplex PCR. The CDR3 region of rearranged TCR beta genes was amplified from genomic DNA with a multiplex PCR assay. Amplified TCR beta libraries were sequenced as 87-base-pair reads on the Illumina HiSeq System. As for how the authors treated the data: A later analysis counted about 80 million unique TCR beta chains across the 670 or so repertoires, and 9 million to 14 million of these chains were shared by at least two donors. To remove PCR and sequencing errors, raw reads were error-corrected and collapsed into unique sequences using a nearest-neighbor algorithm that merged closely related sequences. V, D and J gene segments were assigned by aligning CDR3 sequences to IMGT reference sequences. For a sequence to be retained, a match of at least six nucleotides to both a V gene segment and a J gene segment was required. A rearrangement counted as productive if the CDR3 had no stop codons and remained in frame with V and J, and every other rearrangement counted as non-productive. CDR3 was defined by IMGT convention, running from the second conserved V-encoded cysteine to the conserved J-encoded phenylalanine. The earlier analysis of roughly 590 of the donors excluded any sequence lacking an unambiguous match to a single V gene segment. An earlier analysis of several hundred of the donors called V segments functional above 56.7% productive rearrangements and segregating when the between-donor standard deviation exceeded 5%. A statistical classification framework was built to diagnose cytomegalovirus status from the catalog of TCR beta chain sequences. In a later analysis, TCR nucleotide sequences were compared against IMGT/GENE-DB human TR gene sequences so that V and J genes could be assigned. The TCRdist pipeline was used in a later analysis to assign CDR3 sequences and most-parsimonious VDJ recombination scenarios. In a later analysis, each TCR beta chain was defined by its CDR3 amino acid sequence together with its V-gene family, and reads lacking a unique V-gene family were excluded. As a way to deal with suspected cross-contamination and a sequencing artifact, a later analysis dropped approximately 590 nucleotide sequences that were highly shared and had low generation probability. A later analysis calculated a clonal expansion index for each public chain from normalized within-repertoire ranks of inferred template counts. In a later analysis, generation probabilities were computed using a VDJ recombination model fitted to out-of-frame rearrangements, and the results were checked against IGoR. In a later analysis, TCR-TCR, TCR-HLA and TCR-CMV co-occurrence was scored with hypergeometric tests, and a repertoire-size bias correction was applied to TCR pairs. False discovery rates were estimated in a later analysis by permuting HLA or CMV assignments 20 times. In a later analysis, co-occurring TCRs were grouped using DBSCAN, and TCRdist sequence similarity was added for clustering within HLA-allele-positive subsets. Co-occurrence clustering excluded repertoires with fewer than 30,000 or more than 120,000 public chains, plus five with anomalous nucleotide sharing. The table comes from immuneACCESS by way of TCRdb, which keeps in-frame sequences with V and J called. Part of the clones is missing from these tables; in studies checked, under half for an unresolved V gene and the rest for unknown reasons. V, J and clone size reflect that table, while D and trimming were determined from the DNA. For this sample there are about 150,000 clones; 75% appear just once. Of the sample, about 6.4% falls within the top ten clones.

The CDR3, cysteine through phenylalanine, is 14 amino acids long. The entry retains the CDR3 DNA only, 42 bases that are in frame from base 1. The junction shows trimming of 7 bases on V and 4 bases on J, plus 17 bases between the germline ends. CDR1 and CDR2 were assigned from the germline V gene as SGHRS and YFSETQ. The sample was PBMCs. The TCR sequence derives from a man aged 25-45 years in good health and CMV-seronegative. Rearrangement joined TRBV5-1 to TRBJ1-1, and possibly TRBD1, on 5 matching bases. The DNA sequence is given as TGCGCCAGCTCCGGACGGGGGGAGGTCACTGAAGCTTTCTTT. Its amino acids are CASSGRGEVTEAFF.